The 9 T cell receptor beta chains below all came from one sample that was sequenced in a study of graft-versus-host responses after intestinal transplantation. Profiling relied on immunoSEQ multiplex PCR, and the TCRdb table lists in-frame clones only, not all of them. The table includes 12,000 or so clones, 91% detected once. Indicated time point: postoperative day 105 after intestinal transplantation (dayNNNN = postoperative day). The source was PBMCs, collected 105 days after intestinal transplantation. These receptors all stem from a human patient who received an intestinal transplant, so some T cells may come from the graft donor.

This chain links TRBV12-5 with TRBJ2-1, with unresolved D. CDR3 size: 12 residues. Germline V gene lookup returns CDR1 LGHNT and CDR2 FRNRAP. The V and J ends lost 7 bases and 8 bases respectively, with 12 bases between them. DNA for the CDR3: TGTGCTAGTGATAGAGCGCTGGATGAGCAGTTCTTC. It encodes CASDRALDEQFF.

The chain joins TRBV14 to TRBJ2-2; TRBD1 is a possible D gene (5 bases). Germline lookup yields CDR1 SGHDN and CDR2 FVKESK. The CDR3 sequence is 16 residues long. Trimming removed 3 bases from V and 3 bases from J, with 14 bases in between. CDR3 bases: TGTGCCAGCAGCCAGGGGCAGACCGGTTACACCGGGGAGCTGTTTTTT. Its protein product is CASSQGQTGYTGELFF. Complete variable domain (other parts from reference TRBV14 and TRBJ2-2): EAGVTQFPSHSVIEKGQTVTLRCDPISGHDNLYWYRRVMGKEIKFLLHFVKESKQDESGMPNNRFLAERTGGTYSTLKVQPAELEDSGVYFCASSQGQTGYTGELFFGEGSRLTVL.

The rearrangement uses TRBV7-9 and TRBJ2-7; D unclear. The CDR3 length is 12 residues. The V and J ends lost 5 bases and 2 bases respectively, with 7 bases between them. Germline CDR1 reads SEHNR; CDR2 reads FQNEAQ (reference sequence). CDR3 amino acids: CASSPWAYEQYF. DNA for the CDR3: TGTGCCAGCAGCCCCTGGGCCTACGAGCAGTACTTC.

The chain uses TRBV18 and TRBJ2-2; 8 positions agree with TRBD1. CDR1 is KGHSH, CDR2 LQKENI, per germline. After removal of 2 bases from V and 4 bases from J, the junction contained 0 bases not matched to a gene. This CDR3 has 14 amino acids. CDR3 in amino acids: CASSPGTGTGELFF. The CDR3 nucleotides are TGTGCCAGCTCACCAGGGACAGGCACCGGGGAGCTGTTTTTT.

The gene calls are TRBV7-9 and TRBJ1-1; no definite D call. V lost 5 bases, J lost 2 bases, and 18 bases lay in between. CDR1 and CDR2 (germline): SEHNR, FQNEAQ (reference sequence). The CDR3 is 16 amino acids. The CDR3 coding sequence is TGTGCCAGCAGCGTTAGCGGGCGGGAGGCCAACACTGAAGCTTTCTTT. It yields the protein CASSVSGREANTEAFF.

The chain links TRBV27 to TRBJ1-6, with 10 bases matching TRBD1. Germline lookup yields CDR1 MNHEY and CDR2 SMNVEV (reference sequence). Losses at the gene ends were 9 bases for V and 6 bases for J; bases not matched to a gene: 2. There are 13 residues in the CDR3. The CDR3 loop is CASGTGVNSPLHF. The CDR3 DNA reads as TGTGCCAGTGGGACAGGGGTTAATTCACCCCTCCACTTT.

The chain joins TRBV4-1 to TRBJ2-1; D may match TRBD1 or TRBD2 (7 bases each). CDR1 and CDR2 (germline): MGHRA, YSYEKL. The CDR3 loop spans 17 amino acids. With 1 base removed from V and 5 bases from J, the gap between germline ends came to 18 bases. The CDR3 DNA is TGCGCCAGCAGCCAAGGGGGGGGACAGAGGCACGACAATGAGCAGTTCTTC. Its translation is CASSQGGGQRHDNEQFF.

This chain uses TRBV5-5 with TRBJ2-2, with TRBD1 identical over 8 bases. Germline CDR1 reads SGHKS; CDR2 reads YYEKEE (reference sequence). The CDR3 runs to 16 residues. The V gene end was trimmed by 1 base and the J gene end by 9 bases; junction bases not matched to a gene: 11. The CDR3 here is CASSLRRTGFRRELFF. The CDR3 region has the DNA TGTGCCAGCAGCTTGCGCCGGACAGGGTTTCGCCGGGAGCTGTTTTTT.

This clone turned up a few times. This chain links TRBV6-5 with TRBJ2-4; D might be TRBD2 (5 bases). The CDR3 has 15 amino acids. V lost 0 bases, J lost 0 bases, and 6 bases lay in between. CDR1 and CDR2 (germline): MNHEY, SVGAGI. CDR3 loop: CASSYSGVAKNIQYF. The CDR3 DNA reads TGTGCCAGCAGTTACTCGGGAGTAGCCAAAAACATTCAGTACTTC.